This T cell receptor beta chain emerged from a study of neurological immune-mediated disorders. Details on this clonotype: Its antigen remains unknown. A read error may explain this, as a much larger clone is one base away.

Study results and limitations: Phylogenetic analysis grouped 18 of 34 multiple sclerosis patients' repertoires together, suggesting a possible repertoire signature. Multiple sclerosis, the disease with the least TCR clonal expansion, fell below healthy controls, whereas HTLV-1-associated myelopathy showed the most.

Each TCR transcript was tagged with a 10-nucleotide random UMI during 5'RACE. Each CDR3 protein is one row after TCRdb ran MiXCR on the 5' RACE reads. The table includes 54,000 or so distinct CDR3 sequences, roughly 3.2% detected once. Germline V lookup: CDR1 SGHRS, CDR2 YFSETQ. This CDR3 is 14 amino acids long. The source is a woman younger than 45 with multiple sclerosis. The chain uses TRBV5-1 and TRBJ2-7; D not resolved. The sequenced material came from PBMCs. The CDR3 loop reads CANSLDGQPYEQYF. Written as DNA, the CDR3 is TGCGCCAACAGCTTGGATGGCCAGCCCTACGAGCAGTACTTC.